The 13 T cell receptor beta chains in this list originate from one sample, sequenced in a study of blood T cells in healthy people across ages. Using a J-beta primer mix together with a sample-barcoded 5' primer, a second PCR was run for roughly 7 to 11 cycles. TCRdb passed the 5' RACE reads through MiXCR, listing each CDR3 protein once. The top ten hold over 2.5% of the sample, which has around 780,000 distinct CDR3 sequences, around 25% seen once. The data also belong to a second study, concerning T cells of mothers and their children.

Sequenced input: blood. The receptors derive from a boy aged 5 to 17 in good health.

In this sample, this clonotype turned up a few times. V gene TRBV20-1 combines with J gene TRBJ1-6; a possible D gene is TRBD1 (6 bases). V dropped 6 bases and J dropped 9 bases, with 15 bases sitting between them. The CDR3 loop spans 13 amino acids. Germline V gene data show CDR1 as DFQATT and CDR2 as SNEGSKA (reference sequence). In nucleotides, the CDR3 is TGCAGTGCCCCGGGACACTCCGGTTCACCCCTCCACTTT. This encodes CSAPGHSGSPLHF.

In DNA, the CDR3 is TGTGCCAGCAGCCAACTAGGTAGCGGGGAGACCCAGTACTTC. Translating gives CASSQLGSGETQYF. The chain has TRBV4-2 and TRBJ2-5, with 7 bases matching TRBD2. After removal of 2 bases from V and 5 bases from J, the junction contained 5 bases not matched to a gene. This CDR3 is built from 14 residues. Per the germline V gene, CDR1 is LGHNA and CDR2 is YNFKEQ.

Details on this clonotype: Germline is not matched at one junction end, which may reflect a read error. This chain links TRBV7-6 with TRBJ2-2; D possibly corresponds to TRBD2 (5 bases). Per the germline V gene, CDR1 is SGHVS and CDR2 is FNYEAQ. The CDR3 spans 13 residues. Here the CDR3 DNA reads TGTGCCAGCAGCTCCCCTAAATCCGGGGAGCTGCTTTTT. This translates into CASSSPKSGELLF.

This clonotype has only a few counts. The chain recombines TRBV6-6 with TRBJ2-1; 8 nucleotides align to TRBD2. Germline V gene lookup returns CDR1 MNHNY and CDR2 SVGAGI (reference sequence). With 7 bases clipped from V and 8 bases from J, the junction kept 22 bases outside the gene matches. The CDR3 runs to 18 residues. CDR3 DNA: TGTGCCAGCACCTTATCTATCTCCTCCGGGGGGGAGTGGGATGAGCAGTTCTTC. Translation gives CASTLSISSGGEWDEQFF.

The chain's CDR3 is CASSYSGQLNTEAFF. In nucleotides, the CDR3 is TGTGCCAGCAGTTACTCGGGACAATTGAACACTGAAGCTTTCTTT. This chain uses TRBV6-5 with TRBJ1-1; possible D gene TRBD1, 6 bases. The V gene's germline CDR1 is MNHEY and CDR2 SVGAGI. CDR3 size: 15 residues. V was clipped by 0 bases and J by 0 bases, with 8 bases between them.

This clonotype was detected many times. At one end the junction does not follow the germline gene, possibly because of a read error. V usage is TRBV3-1 and J usage is TRBJ1-1, with D uncertain. CDR1 and CDR2 (germline): LGHDT, YNNKEL (reference sequence). The CDR3 sequence is 13 residues long. The CDR3 region is CASSQGPNTEAFF. The CDR3 region has the DNA TGCGCCAGCAGCCAAGGGCCGAACACTGAAGCTTTCTTT.

The CDR3 reads CASSLSGTRTNEQFF. CDR3 DNA: TGTGCCAGCAGTCTCTCCGGGACTAGAACCAATGAGCAGTTCTTC. The chain couples TRBV12-3 or TRBV12-4 to TRBJ2-5; TRBD2 matches 8 bases. The DNA end lines up better with TRBJ2-1; the J call may be wrong. This CDR3 spans 15 amino acids.

The V and J genes are TRBV5-1 and TRBJ2-3; 7 bases fit TRBD1. V lost 3 bases to trimming and J lost 2 bases; unmatched junction nucleotides: 9. The germline gives CDR1 SGHRS, CDR2 YFSETQ. CDR3 length: 16 residues. CDR3 nucleotide sequence: TGCGCCAGCAGCTCACCGGGACAGCGGACCACAGATACGCAGTATTTT. Its translation: CASSSPGQRTTDTQYF.

The sample holds a few counts of this clonotype. The chain links TRBV21-1 to TRBJ1-1; TRBD1, as called in the table, went unchecked against the DNA. TRBV21-1 constitutes a pseudogene. This CDR3 spans 15 amino acids. CDR3 coding DNA: TGTGCCAGCAGCTCCCGGCGCCCGGGGAACACTGAAGCTTTCTTT. Its protein product is CASSSRRPGNTEAFF.

The CDR3 region is CASSLTPGGDYYNEQFF. The CDR3 coding sequence is TGTGCCAGCAGCTTAACCCCAGGCGGGGACTACTACAATGAGCAGTTCTTC. The V and J genes are TRBV7-3 and TRBJ2-5; 7 bases align to TRBD2. The end of the DNA fits TRBJ2-1 better, so the J call may be wrong. There are 17 residues in the CDR3. CDR1 SGHTA and CDR2 FQGTGA come from the germline V gene.

V is TRBV3-1 and J is TRBJ2-5; the D gene is possibly TRBD2 (6 bases). With 0 bases removed from V and 7 bases from J, the gap between germline ends came to 12 bases. The CDR3 has 14 amino acids. Germline V CDR1 and CDR2: LGHDT, YNNKEL (reference sequence). CDR3 residues: CASSQESDGRTQYF. The CDR3, as DNA: TGTGCCAGCAGCCAAGAGTCTGACGGGAGGACCCAGTACTTC.

This sequence joins TRBV24-1 and TRBJ2-5; perhaps D is TRBD1 or TRBD2 (5 bases each). This CDR3 has 14 amino acids. Germline-derived CDR1 and CDR2 are KGHDR and SFDVKD. Trimming took 2 bases from V and 1 from J, leaving 7 bases between them. CDR3 bases: TGTGCCACCAGTGATTGGGACGGCCAAGAGACCCAGTACTTC. As protein: CATSDWDGQETQYF.

The rearrangement links TRBV2 to TRBJ1-4; tentatively, D is TRBD1 (5 bases). CDR3 length: 13 amino acids. V was cut by 4 bases and J by 13 bases, with 16 bases left in between. CDR1 and CDR2 (germline): SNHLY, FYNNEI. Here the CDR3 DNA reads TGTGCCAGCAGTGGGGACCCCTACGAGTTACTGTTTTTT. Residues: CASSGDPYELLFF.